This entry is about one TCR beta chain. The target of this receptor is not known. No per-base quality is available; no much larger clone lies one base away. In total, around 600 healthy bone marrow donors made up the cohort. All cohort members were sampled while nominally healthy, although unrecorded immune exposures were likely present. The donor tested CMV seropositive and was one of the 289 seropositive cohort members. A peripheral blood sample was provided by each donor, and peripheral blood mononuclear cells were used for TCR beta sequencing. Genomic DNA was extracted from the blood cell samples with the Qiagen DNeasy Blood Extraction Kit. CDR1 and CDR2 are read off the germline V gene as ENHRY and SYGVKD. The CDR3 contains 15 residues, cysteine and phenylalanine counted. Only the CDR3 region is kept as DNA, spanning 45 bases read in frame from base 1. Libraries were prepared through the immunoSEQ multiplex PCR assay. For the multiplex PCR, a mixture combining 60 forward primers for TCR Vbeta segments and 13 reverse primers for TCR Jbeta segments was used. A multiplex PCR assay on genomic DNA amplified the CDR3 region of rearranged TCR beta genes. On the Illumina HiSeq System, the amplified TCR beta libraries were sequenced as 87-base-pair reads. In the source study's methods: In a later analysis, 70 million to 95 million unique TCR beta chains were counted across the 650 to 750 repertoires, and roughly 11 million of these chains were shared by at least two donors. A nearest-neighbor algorithm error-corrected the raw reads and collapsed the reads into unique sequences, merging closely related sequences to remove PCR and sequencing errors. CDR3 sequences were aligned to IMGT reference sequences to assign V, D and J gene segments. For a sequence to be retained, a match of at least six nucleotides was required to both a V gene segment and a J gene segment. A rearrangement counted as productive if the CDR3 had no stop codons and remained in frame with V and J, and every other rearrangement counted as non-productive. Following IMGT convention, CDR3 was defined as the stretch from the second conserved V-encoded cysteine up to the conserved J-encoded phenylalanine. The earlier analysis of some 550 of the donors excluded any sequence lacking an unambiguous match to a single V gene segment. In an earlier analysis of several hundred of the donors, a V segment was called functional when productive rearrangements were above 56.7%, and segregating when the standard deviation between donors exceeded 5%. To diagnose cytomegalovirus status from the catalog of TCR beta chain sequences, a statistical classification framework was built. V and J gene assignment, in a later analysis, came from comparing TCR nucleotide sequences with IMGT/GENE-DB human TR gene sequences. In a later analysis, CDR3 sequences and most-parsimonious VDJ recombination scenarios were assigned using the TCRdist pipeline. In a later analysis, each TCR beta chain was defined by its CDR3 amino acid sequence together with its V-gene family, and reads lacking a unique V-gene family were excluded. To address suspected cross-contamination and a sequencing artifact, a later analysis removed approximately 590 highly shared, low-generation-probability nucleotide sequences. A later analysis calculated a clonal expansion index for each public chain from normalized within-repertoire ranks of inferred template counts. A later analysis computed generation probabilities with a VDJ recombination model fitted to out-of-frame rearrangements, and checked the results against IGoR. A later analysis scored TCR-TCR, TCR-HLA and TCR-CMV co-occurrence with hypergeometric tests, applying a repertoire-size bias correction to TCR pairs. In a later analysis, false discovery rates were estimated by permuting HLA or CMV assignments 20 times. In a later analysis, co-occurring TCRs were grouped using DBSCAN, with TCRdist sequence similarity added in when clustering inside HLA-allele-positive subsets. Repertoires with fewer than 30,000 or more than 120,000 public chains were left out of co-occurrence clustering, as were four to six repertoires with anomalous nucleotide sharing. Imported from immuneACCESS, the table was reduced by TCRdb to in-frame sequences with V and J called. These copies leave out some clones; in studies compared against another copy, an unresolved V gene accounts for under half, and the cause of the remainder is not known. V, J and clone size derive from that table, while D and trimming were established from the DNA sequence. Counted in this sample were about 150,000 clones; about 82% of them appeared once. The ten largest account for roughly 4% of the sample.

This sample was included in a study of cytomegalovirus exposure and HLA in healthy donors (dated by TCRdb to about 2017). Broadly, across the study: According to an earlier analysis of 587 of the donors, 150 million to 200 million T cells yielded 120 million or so unique TCR beta sequences and less than 300 Gb of sequence data. An early release that covered some 630 HLA-typed donors contained 300 to 350 gigabases of sequencing data and some 87 million unique TCR sequences. Of the approximately 400 genotyped donors, over 80% were placed in the genetic ancestry cluster associated with self-reported Caucasian donors. The study aimed to test whether cataloging public T cell receptors could reveal signatures of past pathogen exposure. The study profiled the T cell repertoires of more than 500 subjects by immunosequencing and related them to cytomegalovirus serostatus. In addition to the first cohort of 666 subjects, a separate validation cohort of 130 or so different subjects was used. To predict cytomegalovirus infection status, the study combined high-throughput TCR immunosequencing, statistical association of individual TCRs with disease status, and machine learning. A later analysis re-examined previously published TCR beta repertoires from several hundred donors and added high-resolution HLA genotyping to investigate patterns of TCR occurrence. In the later analysis, no new phenotypic data were used to find candidate immune exposures; instead, reliance was placed on TCR beta sequences and their occurrence across donors. In an earlier analysis of a few hundred of the donors, high-throughput TCR beta sequencing was used to judge whether each TCR beta V gene segment behaved as functional or pseudogenic. Alongside the repertoire data, information on donor age, sex, ethnicity and CMV serostatus was compiled. Genome-wide SNP genotypes for about 60% of the roughly 670 donors were used in a later genetic analysis, which treated that subset as a discovery cohort. All discovery cohort repertoires had been generated on a single sequencing platform. HLA typing included class I and class II loci at four-digit resolution. Typing coverage differed by locus: A, B, C, DRB1 and DQB1 were typed in roughly 629-630 donors, DQA1 in 522, DPA1 in around 580, and DPB1 in roughly 470. Roughly 5 DR-DQ haplotypes were treated as single units for association and clustering because of strong linkage in the cohort. Among under 450 genotyped donors of the cohort, an average of about 240,000 unique TCR beta nucleotide sequences were sequenced per donor, roughly 20% of them non-productive. Study-wide findings and limitations: In a later analysis, several top co-occurrence clusters were reported to appear linked to parvovirus B19, influenza, CMV and Epstein-Barr virus. Some IMGT-functional V segments, including TRBV6-2 and TRBV6-3, could not be told apart with the 87-base-pair reads, so those segments were excluded. The presence/absence analyses assumed that sequencing depth was roughly uniform across donors, and that assumption may not be true. A later genetic analysis associated a missense DCLRE1C variant with V-gene and J-gene trimming of TCR beta chains, and an independent cohort replicated the association. Because some donors lacked HLA typing at each locus, the association tests relied only on the typed subset. A group of highly shared sequence variants was considered likely to be a technical artifact of the sequencing pipeline. In vitro tests confirmed that a few of the cytomegalovirus-associated TCR beta chains recognize cytomegalovirus antigens. This cohort had only TCR beta chains sequenced, and the lack of alpha or paired-chain data limited which features could be detected. The study listed 150 to 200 TCR beta chains as associated with cytomegalovirus. In a later analysis, TCR association rates were found to vary across HLA loci, with the most associated TCRs seen for DRB1 alleles and the fewest for HLA-C alleles. Broadly in line with IMGT annotations, most TCR beta V segments showed up in productive rearrangements about 87% or about 30% of the time in an earlier analysis of 587 of the donors. Across donors, most TCR sequences were observed very rarely, whereas some public TCRs were present in many individuals. Strong co-occurrence of HLA alleles, especially DR and DQ, made assigning TCR associations to individual alleles difficult. Compared with the approximately 720-donor mean, donors in an Asian-associated ancestry cluster had fewer N-insertions in productive TCRs, according to a later genetic analysis. A later analysis found that HLA-associated TCR beta chains were more clonally expanded and had lower generation probabilities than equally common non-associated chains. The classifier was reported to diagnose cytomegalovirus status with high specificity and sensitivity in both the original and validation cohorts. Correlated functional status among segregating V segments might reflect linkage disequilibrium, but an unknown experimental factor could not be ruled out. Because counts were too low, roughly 17 rarely observed V segments, including chromosome 9 orphons, were left out of the earlier analysis of approximately 580 of the donors. The authors suggested that the approach could potentially be generalized to other disease states and immunological phenotypes. According to a later analysis, most CMV-associated TCR beta chains appeared to be HLA-restricted, and the HLA associations seemed to be driven largely by CMV exposure. A further reported finding was that TCR beta sequences accurately predicted the HLA-A and HLA-B alleles for most subjects in the first cohort. For the cohort, immune exposure information was limited to CMV serostatus. Specific HLA alleles were associated with 15,000 to 20,000 TCR beta sequences at a false discovery rate of 0.05 in a later analysis.

The TCR was taken from a woman between 40 and 55 years old in good health and CMV-seropositive. The chain couples TRBV10-3 to TRBJ2-5, with 9 bases in between that match TRBD1. The DNA end is a closer match to TRBJ2-7, so the J assignment may be wrong. The specimen sequenced was PBMCs. The nucleotide sequence is TGTGCCATCAGTGAGCCGGGACAGGGTCAATACGAGCAGTACTTC. Its protein product is CAISEPGQGQYEQYF.